Listed here are 17 T cell receptor beta chains from one sample, sequenced in a study of blood T cell repertoires in COVID-19. Libraries were prepared by immunoSEQ multiplex PCR; TCRdb keeps only in-frame clonotypes and omits some of them. The table has about 80,000 clones, 65% to 85% seen once. Material: peripheral blood. These receptors were collected from a man aged 55-75 years with active or convalescent COVID-19.

The chain joins TRBV6-2 or TRBV6-3 to TRBJ2-3, with TRBD2 matching over 12 bases. Germline V lookup: CDR1 MNHEY, CDR2 SVGEGT. V gave up 4 bases and J gave up 2 bases; unmatched junction bases: 7. The CDR3 has 17 amino acids. The CDR3 reads CASSWLLAGGNTDTQYF. In DNA, the CDR3 is TGTGCCAGCAGTTGGTTGCTAGCGGGGGGGAACACAGATACGCAGTATTTT.

This sequence joins TRBV6-5 and TRBJ1-2, with 7 positions matching TRBD1. Germline V gene lookup returns CDR1 MNHEY and CDR2 SVGAGI. The CDR3 runs to 13 residues. V dropped 7 bases and J dropped 0; count of bases not matched to a gene: 2. CDR3 protein: CASNQGANYGYTF. The CDR3 region has the DNA TGTGCCAGCAACCAGGGGGCTAACTATGGCTACACCTTC.

This clone was detected once. This specimen includes other DNA sequences encoding the same CDR3. The V and J genes are TRBV19 and TRBJ1-5; possible D gene TRBD1, 5 bases. Trimming removed 5 bases at V and 2 bases at J, with 10 bases between. The V gene's germline CDR1 is LNHDA and CDR2 SQIVND (reference sequence). The CDR3 extends over 14 amino acids. The CDR3 DNA is TGTGCCAGTAGTGGCCAGGGCGGCAATCAGCCCCAGCATTTT. It is translated as CASSGQGGNQPQHF.

The CDR3 sequence: CASSQDLVRQGYNEQFF. The CDR3 nucleotides read TGTGCCAGCAGCCAAGATTTGGTGCGACAGGGTTACAATGAGCAGTTCTTC. This chain links TRBV14 with TRBJ2-1; 7 bases are a match to TRBD1. J was trimmed by 4 bases and V by 0 bases; bases with no gene match: 9. Germline V lookup: CDR1 SGHDN, CDR2 FVKESK. The CDR3 sequence is 17 residues long.

The V call is TRBV7-9, the J call TRBJ2-7; 7 nucleotides align to TRBD1. The CDR3 length is 15 residues. Germline V gives CDR1 SEHNR, CDR2 FQNEAQ (reference sequence). V lost 5 bases and J lost 5; bases outside the gene matches: 12. CDR3 sequence (DNA): TGTGCCAGCAGCGCAAAAGGGGGCGCTGGGAACGAGCAGTACTTC. Translating it yields CASSAKGGAGNEQYF.

The chain is built from TRBV5-6 and TRBJ1-3; TRBD1 might be the D (5 bases). This CDR3 has 16 residues. Germline V gene sequence: CDR1 SGHDT, CDR2 YYEEEE. V was pared by 6 bases and J by 3 bases, with 19 bases between. CDR3 bases: TGTGCCAGCACCAACAAGCCCGGGGGGATTGGAAACACCATATATTTT. Translated: CASTNKPGGIGNTIYF.

The chain is built from TRBV10-3 and TRBJ1-2, with unresolved D. CDR3 size: 13 residues. Germline V gene data show CDR1 as ENHRY and CDR2 as SYGVKD. Trimming took off 2 bases at V and 2 bases at J, with 6 bases between the two ends. This CDR3 is CAISEAGNYGYTF. The CDR3 DNA follows: TGTGCCATCAGTGAGGCCGGGAACTATGGCTACACCTTC.

V and J are TRBV10-3 and TRBJ1-5, with D tentatively TRBD1 (6 bases). With 0 bases removed from V and 4 bases from J, the gap between germline ends came to 10 bases. There are 15 residues in the CDR3. Germline assignment: CDR1 ENHRY and CDR2 SYGVKD. CDR3 sequence (DNA): TGTGCCATCAGTGAGTCTGGACAGTCTAATCAGCCCCAGCATTTT. This codes for CAISESGQSNQPQHF.

The chain has TRBV7-9 and TRBJ1-2; D is perhaps TRBD1 (5 bases). CDR3 length: 14 residues. The ends were cut back, 1 base at V and 5 bases at J, with 11 bases in the middle. Germline V gene sequence: CDR1 SEHNR, CDR2 FQNEAQ (reference sequence). CDR3 sequence: CASSLVGEQYGYTF. The CDR3 nucleotides are TGTGCCAGCAGCTTAGTAGGGGAACAGTATGGCTACACCTTC.

This clone has a single count. CDR3 nucleotide sequence: TGTGCCAGTAGTCCCAGGGACAGGGGAGGGAACGAGCAGTACTTC. It specifies CASSPRDRGGNEQYF. The chain carries TRBV19 and TRBJ2-7, with 10 nucleotides matching TRBD1. The junction had 9 bases not matched to a gene; V was cut back by 5 bases and J by 5 bases. Germline loops: CDR1 LNHDA, CDR2 SQIVND (reference sequence). The CDR3 runs 15 residues. The full variable domain, completed using reference TRBV19 and TRBJ2-7, is DGGITQSPKYLFRKEGQNVTLSCEQNLNHDAMYWYRQDPGQGLRLIYYSQIVNDFQKGDIAEGYSVSREKKESFPLTVTSAQKNPTAFYLCASSPRDRGGNEQYFGPGTRLTVT.

The table lists this clone with a count of one. V gene TRBV29-1 combines with J gene TRBJ1-2, with 11 bases matching TRBD1. The CDR3 spans 13 residues. Trimming took 6 bases from V and 8 from J; bases not matched to a gene: 8. In germline, CDR1 is SQVTM, CDR2 ANQGSEA. This CDR3 is CSVISGQGEGYTF. In DNA, the CDR3 is TGCAGCGTGATATCGGGACAGGGGGAAGGCTACACCTTC.

This clone came up once. The J gene is TRBJ2-2, the V gene TRBV7-2; 8 nucleotides agree with TRBD2. This CDR3 comprises 16 residues. Germline CDR1 is SGHTA and CDR2 is FQGNSA. The trim removed 3 bases at V and 0 bases at J, leaving 3 bases unmatched. CDR3 nucleotides: TGTGCCAGCAGCTTCCACGGGGGGGCGAACACCGGGGAGCTGTTTTTT. Amino acids: CASSFHGGANTGELFF.

The rearrangement joins TRBV19 to TRBJ2-1, with 7 positions matching TRBD1. Germline V gene data show CDR1 as LNHDA and CDR2 as SQIVND (reference sequence). V trimming: 6 bases; J trimming: 6 bases; junction bases outside the gene matches: 11. CDR3 length equals 15 residues. The CDR3 loop is CASSHGPDRANEQFF. CDR3 bases: TGTGCCAGTAGCCATGGGCCTGACAGGGCCAATGAGCAGTTCTTC.

The chain has TRBV30 and TRBJ1-1, with D unresolved. This CDR3 is 13 amino acids long. Germline V CDR1 and CDR2: GTSNPN, SVGIG (reference sequence). Trimming removed 2 bases from V and 3 bases from J, with 10 bases in between. The CDR3 DNA reads TGTGCCTGGAGTTCGGCAGGCTACACTGAAGCTTTCTTT. Protein: CAWSSAGYTEAFF.

The chain employs TRBV6-2 or TRBV6-3 and TRBJ2-7; 10 positions match TRBD2. After removal of 6 bases from V and 3 bases from J, the junction contained 11 bases not matched to a gene. The CDR3 contains 16 residues. Germline V gene lookup returns CDR1 MNHEY and CDR2 SVGEGT. For the CDR3, the DNA is TGTGCCAGCAGCTCCCGTATAGCGGGGGGTTTCTACGAGCAGTACTTC. Translating it yields CASSSRIAGGFYEQYF.

This rearrangement joins TRBV19 to TRBJ1-5; D is uncertain. The CDR3 loop spans 14 amino acids. Trimming left V 5 bases short and J 4 bases short, with 12 bases between. Germline V CDR1 and CDR2: LNHDA, SQIVND (reference sequence). The CDR3 protein is CASSVMTGNQPQHF. CDR3 nucleotides: TGTGCCAGTAGTGTGATGACGGGGAATCAGCCCCAGCATTTT.

The rearrangement uses TRBV10-3 and TRBJ2-1, with 13 bases lining up with TRBD2. After removal of 9 bases from V and 4 bases from J, the junction contained 15 bases not matched to a gene. This CDR3 has 18 residues. Germline V gene data show CDR1 as ENHRY and CDR2 as SYGVKD. CDR3 sequence (DNA): TGTGCCATTAGCTCAGGACTAGCGGGGGAGAAGGGTTACAATGAGCAGTTCTTC. Its protein product is CAISSGLAGEKGYNEQFF.